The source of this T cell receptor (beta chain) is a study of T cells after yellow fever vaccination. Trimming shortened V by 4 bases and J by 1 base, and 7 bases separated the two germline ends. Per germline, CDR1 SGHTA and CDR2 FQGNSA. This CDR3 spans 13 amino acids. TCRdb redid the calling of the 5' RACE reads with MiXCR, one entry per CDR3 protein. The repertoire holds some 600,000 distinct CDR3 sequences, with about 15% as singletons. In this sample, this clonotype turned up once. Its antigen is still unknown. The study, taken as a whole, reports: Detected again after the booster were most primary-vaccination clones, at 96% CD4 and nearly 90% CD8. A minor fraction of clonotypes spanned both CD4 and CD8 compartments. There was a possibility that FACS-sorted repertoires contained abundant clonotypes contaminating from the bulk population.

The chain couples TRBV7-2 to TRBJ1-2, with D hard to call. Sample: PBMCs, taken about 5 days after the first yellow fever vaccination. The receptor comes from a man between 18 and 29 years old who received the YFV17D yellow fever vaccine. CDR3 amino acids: CASSSYNNYGYTF. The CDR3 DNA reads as TGTGCCAGCAGCTCCTACAATAACTATGGCTACACCTTC.